The entry that follows covers one TCR beta chain sequence. Its matching antigen is unknown. The sample belongs to a study of cytomegalovirus exposure and HLA in healthy donors. About the study: Roughly 80 million unique TCRs from HLA-typed donors were held in an early data release.

General study findings and limits: The study had only CMV serostatus as immune exposure information. Reports described diagnosis of cytomegalovirus status by the classifier as highly specific and sensitive.

The CDR3 covers 17 residues. Germline-derived CDR1 and CDR2 are LNHDA and SQIVND (reference sequence). The V segment lost 5 bases and the J segment 2 bases; nucleotides outside the gene matches: 5. PCR employed 60 Vbeta and 13 Jbeta primers. As handled by the study authors: An analysis that came later counted some 81 million unique TCR beta chains, around 12 million shared. Assay: immunoSEQ multiplex PCR; the TCRdb copy retains only in-frame clones and omits some. V and J calls and clone size come straight from that table; D and trimming were deduced from the DNA. The sample contains around 140,000 clones, roughly 80% of which appear only once.

This chain links TRBV19 with TRBJ2-6, with 11 nucleotides matching TRBD1. The sequenced sample consisted of PBMCs. The receptor comes from a woman in her forties or fifties in good health and CMV-seropositive. CDR3 in DNA: TGTGCCAGTAGTCTCGGACAGGGGGCTGCTGGGGCCAACGTCCTGACTTTC. This gives the protein CASSLGQGAAGANVLTF.